The clone carrying this TCR beta chain was seen at least ten times. Germline CDR1 is SGHRS and CDR2 is YFSETQ. The V and J ends lost 4 bases and 4 bases respectively, with 17 bases between them. This CDR3 comprises 16 residues. MiXCR, applied by TCRdb to the RT-PCR reads, yields one record per CDR3 protein. This sample has approximately 720,000 distinct CDR3 sequences, with 14% found just once. The sequence came from a female donor in good health, serving as a healthy control. The rearrangement uses TRBV5-1 and TRBJ2-2; D unresolved. Sequences were obtained from memory CD4+ T cells from blood. As DNA, the CDR3 is TGCGCCAGCAGCCTCCTGACACCGCCCAGCACCGGGGAGCTGTTTTTT. Encoded protein: CASSLLTPPSTGELFF.